This T cell receptor (beta chain) was profiled in a study of T-cell memory formation after mild COVID-19. Study-level background: The study found TCR clusters largely donor specific.

TCRdb reanalysed the 5' RACE reads using MiXCR and keeps one entry per CDR3 protein. This sample has about 340,000 distinct CDR3 sequences; around 14% occur once, and the top ten carry 22%. On this clonotype: The junction does not match germline at one end; this may be a read error.

The CDR3 length is 14 residues. Germline V gene lookup returns CDR1 SGHDT and CDR2 YYEEEE. The sequence was collected from a man in his late teens or twenties who had mild COVID-19 (a few samples of this study predate the infection). Cell type and time point are not known. The sequenced sample consisted of PBMCs or a T cell subset sorted from them (not recorded which). This sequence joins TRBV5-6 and TRBJ1-2; perhaps TRBD1 as D (6 bases). CDR3 in amino acids: CASILEQGNYGYTF. CDR3 bases: TGTGCCAGCATCTTGGAGCAGGGGAATTATGGCTACACCTTC. The full variable domain, its missing parts supplied by reference TRBV5-6 and TRBJ1-2, is DAGVTQSPTHLIKTRGQQVTLRCSPKSGHDTVSWYQQALGQGPQFIFQYYEEEERQRGNFPDRFSGHQFPNYSSELNVNALLLGDSALYLCASILEQGNYGYTFGSGTRLTVV.